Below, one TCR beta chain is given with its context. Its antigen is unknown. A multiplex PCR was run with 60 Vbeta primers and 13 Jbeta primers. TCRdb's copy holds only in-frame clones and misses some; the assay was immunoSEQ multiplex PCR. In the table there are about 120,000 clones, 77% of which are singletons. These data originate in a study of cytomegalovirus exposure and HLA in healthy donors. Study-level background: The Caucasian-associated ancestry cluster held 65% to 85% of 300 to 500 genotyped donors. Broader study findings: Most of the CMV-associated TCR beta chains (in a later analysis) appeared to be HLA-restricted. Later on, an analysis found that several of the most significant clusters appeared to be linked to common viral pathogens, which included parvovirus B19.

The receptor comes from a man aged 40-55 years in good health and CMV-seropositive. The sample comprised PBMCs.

CDR3 DNA sequence: TGTGCCAGTAGTCTACAGGGAAATTCCTACGAGCAGTACTTC. It yields the protein CASSLQGNSYEQYF. The gene calls are TRBV19 and TRBJ2-7; a weak D match, TRBD1 (6 bases). This CDR3 spans 14 amino acids. The V gene's germline CDR1 is LNHDA and CDR2 SQIVND (reference sequence). Trimming removed 5 bases at V and 1 base at J, with 12 bases between.